Below are 18 T cell receptor beta chains sequenced from a single sample in a study of post-analysis software for immune sequencing data. Regarding the study as a whole: When patients were compared with controls, four to six TRBV segments were more frequent, TRBV5-6, TRBV5-1 and TRBV20-1 among them.

Unique-molecular-identifier-tagged TCR beta cDNA libraries were used. TCRdb re-called the PCR reads through MiXCR, storing one row per CDR3 protein. The table lists about 770,000 distinct CDR3 sequences, 35% to 55% of them singletons. The antigens of these receptors remain unknown. Sequencing input: blood. These TCRs come from a girl aged 10 to 17 with multiple sclerosis.

The CDR3 DNA sequence: TGCGCCAGCAGCTTGACTAAAGATACGCAGTATTTT. Translated: CASSLTKDTQYF. The V call is TRBV5-1, the J call TRBJ2-3; D ambiguous. This CDR3 is built from 12 residues. Germline CDR1 and CDR2: SGHRS and YFSETQ. Trimming took off 1 base at V and 5 bases at J, with 5 bases between the two ends.

This clonotype was observed a handful of times. At one end the junction does not follow the germline gene, possibly because of a read error. The chain has TRBV27 and TRBJ2-7; D is uncertain. CDR3 length: 13 amino acids. The germline CDR1 and CDR2 sequences are MNHEY and SMNVEV (reference sequence). Written as DNA, the CDR3 is TGTGTCAGCAGTTTATCGAGGACCTACGAGCAGTACTTC. This codes for CVSSLSRTYEQYF.

The rearrangement joins TRBV6-6 to TRBJ2-1; 12 bases are shared with TRBD2. The J call may not be correct, given that the DNA end is closer to TRBJ2-7. The CDR3 length is 16 residues. In germline, CDR1 is MNHNY, CDR2 SVGAGI (reference sequence). The CDR3 DNA is TGTGCCAGCAGCGGGGCCAGGACTAGCGGGATCGGCGAGCAGTACTTC. Protein product: CASSGARTSGIGEQYF.

The DNA of the CDR3 is TGCAGCGTAGGGGTGGTTGAGCAGTTCTTC. Protein product: CSVGVVEQFF. This chain uses TRBV29-1 with TRBJ2-1; D is possibly TRBD1 (5 bases). Germline V gene sequence: CDR1 SQVTM, CDR2 ANQGSEA. The CDR3 consists of 10 residues. Between the trimmed V and J ends, which lost 6 bases and 9 bases, there was a span of 9 bases.

This clonotype has a handful of counts. The chain recombines TRBV27 with TRBJ2-7, with D possibly matching TRBD2 (7 bases). This CDR3 has 15 residues. With 2 bases removed from V and 3 bases from J, the gap between germline ends came to 14 bases. CDR1 is MNHEY, CDR2 SMNVEV, per germline (reference sequence). The CDR3 loop is CASSLRGAGSYEQYF. The CDR3 nucleotides are TGTGCCAGCAGTTTACGGGGGGCAGGCAGCTACGAGCAGTACTTC.

The rearrangement uses TRBV20-1 and TRBJ1-5; possible D gene TRBD1, 6 bases. Germline V gene data show CDR1 as DFQATT and CDR2 as SNEGSKA (reference sequence). Trimming removed 2 bases at V and 7 bases at J, with 15 bases between. The CDR3 is 14 amino acids. The CDR3 DNA sequence: TGCAGTGCTAGAAGTCCCGCAGGGGAGCAGCCCCAGCATTTT. Protein: CSARSPAGEQPQHF.

The chain is built from TRBV9 and TRBJ2-7, with D hard to call. The V end lost 4 bases, the J end lost 5 bases, and 13 bases lay between the germline ends. Germline-derived CDR1 and CDR2 are SGDLS and YYNGEE. The CDR3 totals 13 residues. The CDR3 loop reads CASSQTPVDEQYF. Here the CDR3 DNA reads TGTGCCAGCAGCCAGACTCCTGTTGACGAGCAGTACTTC.

The chain recombines TRBV15 with TRBJ2-1; D is perhaps TRBD1 or TRBD2 (5 bases each). This CDR3 region has 18 residues. The germline V gene encodes CDR1 LNHNV and CDR2 YYDKDF (reference sequence). Trimming cost V 0 bases and J 8 bases, with 23 bases left between them. The CDR3 here is CATSRDRVWGSIVDEQFF. Written as DNA, the CDR3 is TGTGCCACCAGCAGAGATAGGGTGTGGGGGAGCATCGTCGATGAGCAGTTCTTC.

The J gene is TRBJ2-3, the V gene TRBV5-1, with 9 nucleotides matching TRBD2. The CDR3 is 16 amino acids. Looked up from germline, CDR1 is SGHRS and CDR2 is YFSETQ. V gave up 4 bases and J gave up 5 bases; unmatched junction bases: 11. The CDR3 DNA reads TGCGCCAGCAGCCCCAATGCGGGAGGGCCGGGAGATACGCAGTATTTT. Translated, it gives CASSPNAGGPGDTQYF.

This clonotype was observed a few times. The chain links TRBV7-2 to TRBJ2-1; 9 bases agree with TRBD2. Losses at the gene ends were 5 bases for V and 4 bases for J; bases not matched to a gene: 9. This CDR3 region has 16 residues. CDR1 is SGHTA and CDR2 is FQGNSA in the germline V gene. The CDR3 DNA reads TGTGCCAGCAGCGTGAGACTAGCGGTCCCGTACAATGAGCAGTTCTTC. As protein: CASSVRLAVPYNEQFF.

J is TRBJ2-3 and V is TRBV25-1, with TRBD2 identical over 8 bases. The V and J ends lost 0 bases and 10 bases, in that order; junction bases with no gene match: 18. This CDR3 comprises 18 residues. Germline V CDR1 and CDR2: MGHDK, SYGVNS. CDR3 loop: CASSEYPTSAGGVDAQYF. CDR3 bases: TGTGCCAGCAGTGAATATCCTACTAGCGCGGGAGGAGTGGATGCGCAGTATTTT.

V and J are TRBV7-8 and TRBJ2-1, with 16 bases matching TRBD2. Per germline, CDR1 SGHVS and CDR2 FQNEAQ. CDR3 length: 17 residues. J gave up 6 bases and V 5 bases, and 7 bases lay outside the gene matches. CDR3 residues: CASSPGTSGRAVNEQFF. CDR3 in DNA: TGTGCCAGCAGCCCAGGGACTAGCGGGAGGGCCGTCAATGAGCAGTTCTTC.

The chain is built from TRBV20-1 and TRBJ1-5, with TRBD1 as a possible D gene (5 bases). Germline CDR1 reads DFQATT; CDR2 reads SNEGSKA (reference sequence). The CDR3 is 13 amino acids. With 1 base removed from V and 4 bases from J, the gap between germline ends came to 8 bases. The CDR3 DNA sequence: TGCAGTGCTAGAGGGAGGGGAAATCAGCCCCAGCATTTT. Its translation: CSARGRGNQPQHF.

This sequence joins TRBV6-5 and TRBJ1-6; a possible D gene is TRBD1 (5 bases). CDR3 length equals 13 residues. The germline V gene has CDR1 MNHEY and CDR2 SVGAGI. The V end was cut by 8 bases, the J end by 2 bases, with 7 bases between. Here the CDR3 reads CASGGTYNSPLHF. The CDR3 DNA sequence: TGTGCCAGCGGGGGGACCTATAATTCACCCCTCCACTTT.

This chain connects TRBV20-1 to TRBJ2-5; no clear D. The DNA end is a closer match to TRBJ2-7, so the J assignment may be wrong. CDR1 and CDR2 from the germline V gene are DFQATT and SNEGSKA (reference sequence). This CDR3 region has 12 residues. The DNA of the CDR3 is TGCAGTGCTAGAGGGGAATCCTACGAGCAGTACTTC. It translates to CSARGESYEQYF.

The CDR3 loop is CASSLEPSGRGYEQYF. The CDR3 nucleotides read TGCGCCAGCAGCTTGGAGCCTAGCGGGAGAGGATACGAGCAGTACTTC. J is TRBJ2-7 and V is TRBV5-1; 10 positions match TRBD2. This CDR3 is built from 16 residues. Germline CDR1 SGHRS, CDR2 YFSETQ. The V gene end was trimmed by 0 bases and the J gene end by 4 bases; junction bases not matched to a gene: 7.

J is TRBJ2-1 and V is TRBV20-1, with 8 nucleotides matching TRBD2. From germline, CDR1 is DFQATT and CDR2 SNEGSKA (reference sequence). J gave up 12 bases and V 1 base, and 5 bases lay outside the gene matches. The CDR3 length is 12 residues. The CDR3 loop is CSARADGLAQFF. The CDR3 coding sequence is TGCAGTGCTAGAGCAGACGGACTAGCGCAGTTCTTC.

This chain uses TRBV12-3 or TRBV12-4 with TRBJ2-7; the match to TRBD2 covers 8 bases. The CDR3 extends over 19 amino acids. V trimming: 5 bases; J trimming: 3 bases; junction bases outside the gene matches: 21. The CDR3 sequence: CASSPQLAVPGPFRYEQYF. In nucleotides, the CDR3 is TGTGCCAGCAGTCCTCAACTAGCGGTCCCGGGTCCGTTCCGCTACGAGCAGTACTTC.